Presented here are 12 T cell receptor beta chains from one specimen sequenced in a study of blood T cell repertoires in COVID-19. The protocol was immunoSEQ multiplex PCR, while the TCRdb copy is restricted to in-frame clones and leaves out a portion. The table lists roughly 190,000 clones, roughly 80% of them singletons, with less than 9.5% in the top ten. Sequenced sample: peripheral blood. The receptors originated from a woman aged 60-75 years with COVID-19, enrolled during active disease.

CDR3 in DNA: TGTGCCAGCAGTCCAGGGACAGCCTACGAGCAGTACGTC. Translation gives CASSPGTAYEQYV. The V and J genes are TRBV6-2 or TRBV6-3 and TRBJ2-7, with 7 bases fitting TRBD1. The J segment lost 2 bases and the V segment lost 5 bases, leaving 3 bases of the junction unmatched. The germline gives CDR1 MNHEY, CDR2 SVGEGT. The CDR3 runs 13 residues.

The gene calls are TRBV14 and TRBJ2-3; TRBD1 matches at 7 bases. CDR1 SGHDN and CDR2 FVKESK come from the germline V gene. V was pared by 5 bases and J by 10 bases, with 9 bases of the junction left unmatched. CDR3 length: 13 residues. This chain's CDR3 is CASSTHPGQSQYF. CDR3 in DNA: TGTGCCAGCAGCACCCATCCGGGACAGTCGCAGTATTTT.

V gene TRBV7-9 combines with J gene TRBJ1-3; no reliable D call. V was trimmed by 3 bases and J by 1 base, leaving 7 bases between them. The CDR3 contains 14 residues. Germline V gene sequence: CDR1 SEHNR, CDR2 FQNEAQ (reference sequence). The CDR3 here is CASSFSQSGNTIYF. The CDR3 nucleotides are TGTGCCAGCAGCTTCTCGCAGTCTGGAAACACCATATATTTT.

The chain recombines TRBV28 with TRBJ1-2; 10 bases are a match to TRBD1. J lost 11 bases, V lost 7 bases, and 10 bases had no gene match. The germline CDR1 and CDR2 sequences are MDHEN and SYDVKM. The CDR3 is 13 residues long. CDR3 in amino acids: CASKFGTGEEYTF. The CDR3 DNA is TGTGCCAGCAAATTTGGGACAGGGGAGGAGTACACCTTC.

The gene calls are TRBV10-1 and TRBJ1-2; 7 bases agree with TRBD1. From germline, CDR1 is WNHNN and CDR2 SYGVQD (reference sequence). This CDR3 is 15 amino acids long. The ends lost 4 bases at V and 2 bases at J; junction bases unmatched: 7. CDR3 loop: CASSASRTGNYGYTF. DNA of the CDR3: TGCGCCAGCAGTGCGTCGCGGACAGGCAACTATGGCTACACCTTC.

The chain employs TRBV7-3 and TRBJ2-2; D not resolved. This CDR3 has 13 amino acids. V was clipped by 2 bases and J by 6 bases, with 7 bases between them. CDR1 and CDR2 from the germline V gene are SGHTA and FQGTGA. The CDR3: CASSLSVPGELFF. The CDR3 DNA reads as TGTGCCAGCAGCTTATCAGTCCCCGGGGAGCTGTTTTTT.

This clone was picked up one time. The chain joins TRBV7-9 to TRBJ2-5; D remains ambiguous. Germline-derived CDR1 and CDR2 are SEHNR and FQNEAQ (reference sequence). The CDR3 length is 11 residues. Trimming left V 2 bases short and J 14 bases short, with 12 bases between. This chain's CDR3 is CASSLSRSVYF. The DNA for the CDR3 is TGTGCCAGCAGCTTATCTCGGAGTGTCTACTTC.

The chain has TRBV5-6 and TRBJ1-1; 8 positions match TRBD1. This CDR3 comprises 12 residues. Losses at the gene ends were 4 bases for V and 10 bases for J; bases not matched to a gene: 6. Looked up from germline, CDR1 is SGHDT and CDR2 is YYEEEE. The CDR3 is CASSRTGRGAFF. Written as DNA, the CDR3 is TGTGCCAGCAGCAGGACAGGGCGAGGAGCTTTCTTT.

V is TRBV5-1 and J is TRBJ2-1, with 11 bases aligning to TRBD2. There are 16 residues in the CDR3. V shed 0 bases and J 7 bases; nucleotides not matched to a gene: 6. CDR1 and CDR2 (germline): SGHRS, YFSETQ. CDR3 sequence reads: CASSLVGTSGQNEQFF. CDR3 DNA: TGCGCCAGCAGCTTGGTTGGGACTAGCGGCCAGAATGAGCAGTTCTTC.

V is TRBV18 and J is TRBJ1-1; D is perhaps TRBD1 (6 bases). The CDR3 consists of 15 residues. The germline gives CDR1 KGHSH, CDR2 LQKENI. Deletions cut 7 bases from V and 0 bases from J, with 15 bases between. The CDR3 bases are TGTGCCAGCTTAGGATCGGCAGGGGTGAACACTGAAGCTTTCTTT. Translation: CASLGSAGVNTEAFF.

The chain combines TRBV11-3 with TRBJ2-2, with a tentative D call TRBD1 (6 bases). Trimming shortened V by 1 base and J by 2 bases, and 8 bases separated the two germline ends. The CDR3 sequence is 15 residues long. Germline CDR1 is SGHNT and CDR2 is YENEEA. CDR3 DNA: TGTGCCAGCAGCTTAGGGACAGTTAACACCGGGGAGCTGTTTTTT. Its translation: CASSLGTVNTGELFF.

The chain links TRBV6-4 to TRBJ2-1, with 9 bases aligning to TRBD2. CDR1 is MRHNA, CDR2 SNTAGT, per germline. The CDR3 has 15 residues. V was clipped by 8 bases and J by 6 bases; unmatched bases: 11. The CDR3 DNA reads as TGTGCCAGCCGCTCTGCGGGGGGGGCTTTCAATGAGCAGTTCTTC. Translated, it gives CASRSAGGAFNEQFF.